This TCR beta chain emerged from a study of blood T cells in healthy people across ages. The wider study: The capture of about one barcoded beta molecule per two T cells was achieved by template switching.

In the case of this clonotype: Its cognate antigen is unknown.

Trimming shortened V by 0 bases and J by 0 bases, and 15 bases separated the two germline ends. This CDR3 has 17 residues. CDR1 is SGHNT and CDR2 is YYREEE in the germline V gene (reference sequence). A second about 7 to 12 cycle PCR used barcoded and J-beta primers. TCRdb reanalysed the 5' RACE reads using MiXCR and keeps one entry per CDR3 protein. The repertoire holds about 650,000 distinct CDR3 sequences, about 32% seen once, with approximately 15% in the top ten. Findings of the study overall: Both naive CD4+ cell counts and diversity were greater in long-lived donors than in aged donors.

The clonotype was recovered from a woman older than 75 in good health. The chain couples TRBV5-4 to TRBJ1-1, with no clear D. Sequencing was performed on blood. This chain's CDR3 is CASSLVIGSAMNTEAFF. The CDR3 DNA follows: TGTGCCAGCAGCTTGGTTATTGGTTCAGCAATGAACACTGAAGCTTTCTTT.